This T cell receptor (beta chain) was profiled in a study of CD8+CD57+ T cells in acquired aplastic anemia. Study at large: DNA per sorted CD4+ or CD8+ sample ranged about 0.19 to 30 ug, averaging 3.2 ug. Study-wide points: Patients versus controls showed no significant CD8+ Simpson's diversity difference. Common to patients and controls were twenty-nine CD8+ CDR3 sequences.

Patients chosen for sequencing had CD8+CD57+ cells that had expanded, as shown by flow cytometry. The patients, all of them, had severe acquired aplastic anemia. By proportion, this clonotype is medium-sized. What it binds is unknown. Trimming cost V 5 bases and J 2 bases; bases outside gene matches: 6. In germline, CDR1 is SGHVS, CDR2 FQNEAQ. This CDR3 is 15 amino acids long. Researchers used genomic DNA as the template to profile TCR beta VDJ and CDR3. TCRdb re-analysed the reads in MiXCR, keeping a single row per CDR3 protein. The sample carries more than 200,000 distinct CDR3 sequences, less than 60% recorded once.

Sequencing input: sorted CD4+, CD8+, or CD8+CD57+ T cells (not recorded which) from PBMCs. The clonotype was recovered from a human donor with aplastic anemia. The chain joins TRBV7-8 to TRBJ2-3; 8 bases fit TRBD1. The CDR3 loop reads CASSPGQGLTDTQYF. The CDR3 DNA reads TGTGCCAGCAGCCCTGGACAGGGACTCACAGATACGCAGTATTTT.